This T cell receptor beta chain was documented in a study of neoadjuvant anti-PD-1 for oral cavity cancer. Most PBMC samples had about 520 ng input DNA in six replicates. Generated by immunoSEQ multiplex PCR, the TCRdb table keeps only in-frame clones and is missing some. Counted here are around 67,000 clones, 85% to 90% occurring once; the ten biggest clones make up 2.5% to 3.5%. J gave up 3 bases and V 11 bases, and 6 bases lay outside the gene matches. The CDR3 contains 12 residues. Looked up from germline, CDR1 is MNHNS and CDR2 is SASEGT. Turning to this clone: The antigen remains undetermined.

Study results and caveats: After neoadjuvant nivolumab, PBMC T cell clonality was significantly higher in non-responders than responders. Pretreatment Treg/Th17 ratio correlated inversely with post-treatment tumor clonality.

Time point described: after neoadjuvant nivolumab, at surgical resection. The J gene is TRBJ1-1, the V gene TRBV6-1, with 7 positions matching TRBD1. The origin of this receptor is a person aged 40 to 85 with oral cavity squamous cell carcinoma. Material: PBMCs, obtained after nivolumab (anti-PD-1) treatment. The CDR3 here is CAAGQADTEAFF. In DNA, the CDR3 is TGTGCCGCCGGACAGGCAGACACTGAAGCTTTCTTT.